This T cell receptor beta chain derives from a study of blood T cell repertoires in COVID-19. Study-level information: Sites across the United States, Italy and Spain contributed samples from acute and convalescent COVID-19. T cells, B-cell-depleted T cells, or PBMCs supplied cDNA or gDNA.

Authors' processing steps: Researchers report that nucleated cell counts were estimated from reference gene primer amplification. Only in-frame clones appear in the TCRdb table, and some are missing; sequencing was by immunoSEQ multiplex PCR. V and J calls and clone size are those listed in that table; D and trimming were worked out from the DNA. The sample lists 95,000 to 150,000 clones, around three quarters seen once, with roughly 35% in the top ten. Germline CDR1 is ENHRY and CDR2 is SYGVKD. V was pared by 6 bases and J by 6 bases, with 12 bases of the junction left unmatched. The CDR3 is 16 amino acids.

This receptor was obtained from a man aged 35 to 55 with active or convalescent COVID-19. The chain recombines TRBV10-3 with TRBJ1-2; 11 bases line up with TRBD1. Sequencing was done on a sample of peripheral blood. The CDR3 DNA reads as TGTGCCATCAGCCCTGGTGGAGGACAGGGGGCCGATGGCTACACCTTC. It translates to CAISPGGGQGADGYTF.